This entry concerns a single T cell receptor (beta chain). These data are taken from a study of Graves' ophthalmopathy and Graves' hyperthyroidism. For repertoire sequencing, the TCR beta CDR3 regions were amplified from RNA transcripts. HTBI primers were employed in first-round RT-PCR, then a second-round multiplex PCR followed. TCRdb passed the multiplex PCR reads through MiXCR, listing each CDR3 protein once. The repertoire includes hundreds of thousands of distinct CDR3 sequences, 45% of them detected once, and more than 45% sits in the top ten. Trimming shortened V by 7 bases and J by 0 bases, and 14 bases separated the two germline ends. CDR1 is SGHRS and CDR2 is YFSETQ in the germline V gene. CDR3 length equals 16 residues.

V and J are TRBV5-1 and TRBJ2-6; D perhaps matches TRBD1 (5 bases). The specimen sequenced was peripheral blood. The sequence came from an adult man with Graves' ophthalmopathy. CDR3 DNA sequence: TGCGCCAGCGGCACCAGGGAAATCTCTGGGGCCAACGTCCTGACTTTC. Its translation: CASGTREISGANVLTF.